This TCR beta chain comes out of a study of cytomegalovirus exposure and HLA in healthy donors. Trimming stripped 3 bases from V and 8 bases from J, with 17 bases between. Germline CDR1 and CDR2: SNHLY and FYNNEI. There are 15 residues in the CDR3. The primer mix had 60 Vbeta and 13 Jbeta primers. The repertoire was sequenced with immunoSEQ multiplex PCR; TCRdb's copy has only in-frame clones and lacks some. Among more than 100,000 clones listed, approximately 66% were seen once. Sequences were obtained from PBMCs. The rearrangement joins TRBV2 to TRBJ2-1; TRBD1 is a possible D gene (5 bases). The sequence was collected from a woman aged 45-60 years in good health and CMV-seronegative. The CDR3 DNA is TGTGCCAGCAGTGAGGGGCTAGTATCGCGCGATGAGCAGTTCTTC. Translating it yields CASSEGLVSRDEQFF.